The 25 T cell receptor beta chains below come from one sample, sequenced in a study of vaccination and CD4 T cells after COVID-19 (dated by TCRdb to 2022 to 2024). Library construction relied on PCR. Data came from an Illumina iSeq 100. DNA from cultured CD4+ T cells underwent TCR sequencing with the Oncomine TCR Beta short-read assay at the Johns Hopkins FTIC core. Using fastp trimming at Q25 and MiXCR clonotype assembly, TCRdb reanalyzed the public sequencing data and kept in-frame beta chains. Each entry merges the rows of one CDR3 protein and shows their most common DNA and genes. This sample gives over 15,000 distinct CDR3 sequences in total; 31% of them show up just once. Together, the top ten hold around 14% of the sample. The label giving this sample's treatment or condition can be read as: roughly 10-day PBMC culture with coronavirus spike peptide pools or control peptides (ViraFEST assay).

These receptors are not linked to any known antigen. Material: cultured CD4+ T cells from blood. Source of these receptors: a human donor with COVID-19.

Only a few counts were recorded for this clonotype. The rearrangement uses TRBV7-9 and TRBJ1-1; the D gene is possibly TRBD1 (6 bases). Looked up from germline, CDR1 is SEHNR and CDR2 is FQNEAQ (reference sequence). The CDR3 sequence is 16 residues long. The ends were cut back, 3 bases at V and 4 bases at J, with 18 bases in the middle. CDR3 sequence: CASSFSTGGRGTEAFF. As DNA, the CDR3 is TGTGCCAGCAGCTTCTCGACAGGCGGTAGAGGCACTGAAGCTTTCTTT.

This clonotype turned up a few times. The chain couples TRBV11-2 to TRBJ2-7; 8 nucleotides line up with TRBD2. The CDR3 length is 14 residues. After removal of 5 bases from V and 6 bases from J, the junction contained 9 bases not matched to a gene. From germline, CDR1 is SGHAT and CDR2 FQNNGV. CDR3 sequence reads: CASSATRSGGEQYF. In DNA, the CDR3 is TGTGCCAGCAGCGCAACTCGGAGCGGGGGCGAGCAGTACTTC.

Comment on this clonotype: The junction differs from germline at one of its ends, possibly a read error. V is TRBV6-2 or TRBV6-3 and J is TRBJ2-6; TRBD1 matches 10 bases. The germline CDR1 and CDR2 sequences are MNHEY and SVGEGT. This CDR3 is 18 amino acids long. CDR3 loop: CVSRVTGTGASGANVLTF. In DNA form, the CDR3 reads TGTGTCAGCAGGGTAACCGGGACAGGGGCCTCTGGGGCCAACGTCCTGACTTTC.

The chain is built from TRBV6-2 or TRBV6-3 and TRBJ1-2; D is uncertain. V was cut by 6 bases and J by 6 bases, with 8 bases left in between. The CDR3 consists of 11 residues. Looked up from germline, CDR1 is MNHEY and CDR2 is SVGEGT. CDR3: CASRSKHGYTF. The CDR3 region has the DNA TGTGCCAGCAGGAGTAAACATGGCTACACCTTC.

This clonotype was seen more than once but under ten times. The chain employs TRBV20-1 and TRBJ1-5, with unresolved D. This CDR3 has 12 residues. The germline V and J ends were trimmed by 3 bases and 9 bases, with 12 bases remaining between them. The germline V gene encodes CDR1 DFQATT and CDR2 SNEGSKA (reference sequence). CDR3 in DNA: TGCAGTGCTAGCCCTAGTGTTGGGCCCCAGCATTTT. Residues: CSASPSVGPQHF.

V and J are TRBV11-3 and TRBJ2-2; no clear D gene. Germline-derived CDR1 and CDR2 are SGHNT and YENEEA. Trimming took 5 bases from V and 6 from J, leaving 10 bases between them. The CDR3 spans 13 residues. The CDR3 here is CASSPDGAGELFF. CDR3 in DNA: TGTGCCAGCAGCCCCGATGGGGCCGGGGAGCTGTTTTTT.

As for this clonotype: The germline gene is not matched at one end of the junction; a read error may be the cause. The J gene is TRBJ1-2, the V gene TRBV14; D gene uncertain. This CDR3 spans 13 amino acids. CDR1 SGHDN and CDR2 FVKESK come from the germline V gene. The CDR3 loop reads CASSQDRAYRYTF. The CDR3 region has the DNA TGTGCCAGCAGCCAAGACCGGGCCTATCGCTACACCTTC.

This clonotype was seen a handful of times. The rearrangement joins TRBV19 to TRBJ1-5, with TRBD1 matching over 7 bases. The CDR3 runs to 17 residues. CDR1 LNHDA and CDR2 SQIVND come from the germline V gene (reference sequence). The ends lost 9 bases at V and 0 bases at J; junction bases unmatched: 14. The CDR3 region has the DNA TGTGCCAGCCAGGACAGGATCGTGAAAAATAGCAATCAGCCCCAGCATTTT. Its translation: CASQDRIVKNSNQPQHF.

The chain combines TRBV6-5 with TRBJ2-5, with 11 positions matching TRBD2. This CDR3 comprises 16 residues. V lost 0 bases and J lost 7; bases outside the gene matches: 7. Germline loops: CDR1 MNHEY, CDR2 SVGAGI. The CDR3 region is CASSYSAGTSGGTQYF. In DNA, the CDR3 is TGTGCCAGCAGTTACTCCGCAGGGACTAGCGGAGGGACCCAGTACTTC.

V is TRBV5-4 and J is TRBJ1-1; D is ambiguous. The V end was cut by 4 bases, the J end by 1 base, with 11 bases between. This CDR3 spans 14 amino acids. Germline V gives CDR1 SGHNT, CDR2 YYREEE (reference sequence). The chain's CDR3 is CASSPGGRNTEAFF. The CDR3 DNA reads TGTGCCAGCAGCCCGGGCGGACGGAACACTGAAGCTTTCTTT.

The sample holds a few counts of this clonotype. The rearrangement links TRBV20-1 to TRBJ2-5; D not certain. The germline V gene encodes CDR1 DFQATT and CDR2 SNEGSKA (reference sequence). The CDR3 has 12 residues. The V gene lost 3 bases and the J gene lost 2 bases, with 7 bases spanning the gap. The chain's CDR3 is CSASWQQETQYF. In nucleotides, the CDR3 is TGCAGTGCTAGCTGGCAACAAGAGACCCAGTACTTC.

This clonotype appeared a few times. The rearrangement uses TRBV20-1 and TRBJ1-1; D unresolved. Germline CDR1 DFQATT, CDR2 SNEGSKA (reference sequence). This CDR3 is built from 13 residues. V gave up 2 bases and J gave up 7 bases, with 14 bases separating them. The CDR3 nucleotides are TGCAGTGCTAGATCGTCCCCGACGGATGAAGCTTTCTTT. This translates into CSARSSPTDEAFF.

In its sample, this clonotype was seen a few times. This chain connects TRBV20-1 to TRBJ1-1; D remains unclear. Trimming pared 6 bases from V and 7 bases from J, leaving 15 bases between. Per germline, CDR1 DFQATT and CDR2 SNEGSKA (reference sequence). This CDR3 comprises 12 residues. For the CDR3, the DNA is TGCAGTGCCGCCCAAGGCACCGGTGAAGCTTTCTTT. It specifies CSAAQGTGEAFF.

This clonotype was seen more than once but under ten times. The V gene is TRBV7-2, the J gene TRBJ2-7; TRBD2 agrees at 10 bases. CDR1 is SGHTA, CDR2 FQGNSA, per germline. With V trimmed by 0 bases and J by 0 bases, 5 bases remained unmatched. The CDR3 runs to 17 residues. The CDR3 DNA reads as TGTGCCAGCAGCTTAGCTAGCGGGGGGTCCTTCTCCTACGAGCAGTACTTC. This sequence encodes CASSLASGGSFSYEQYF.

The V and J genes are TRBV5-8 and TRBJ2-1; 16 bases agree with TRBD2. V dropped 4 bases and J dropped 4; count of bases not matched to a gene: 2. The length of the CDR3 is 16 residues. Germline CDR1 SGHTS, CDR2 YDEGEE. In DNA, the CDR3 is TGTGCCAGCAGCAGGGGACTAGCGGGGGGGTACAATGAGCAGTTCTTC. It specifies CASSRGLAGGYNEQFF.

The rearrangement joins TRBV6-1 to TRBJ1-1; tentative D call: TRBD1 (6 bases). Trimming shortened V by 6 bases and J by 2 bases, and 16 bases separated the two germline ends. This CDR3 has 15 amino acids. Germline loops: CDR1 MNHNS, CDR2 SASEGT. CDR3 loop: CASREYRAGNTEAFF. CDR3 nucleotides: TGTGCCAGCAGGGAATACAGGGCCGGAAACACTGAAGCTTTCTTT.

The chain uses TRBV12-3 or TRBV12-4 and TRBJ2-7, with D perhaps matching TRBD1 or TRBD2 (5 bases each). The germline V and J ends were trimmed by 7 bases and 5 bases, with 18 bases remaining between them. This CDR3 spans 14 amino acids. CDR3 loop: CASTRWGSVDEQYF. The CDR3 nucleotides are TGTGCCAGCACCAGATGGGGGAGCGTCGACGAGCAGTACTTC.

This clonotype was picked up a small number of times. This chain links TRBV5-1 with TRBJ1-6; 8 bases map to TRBD1. This CDR3 has 15 residues. The J segment lost 5 bases and the V segment lost 4 bases, leaving 5 bases of the junction unmatched. The germline V gene encodes CDR1 SGHRS and CDR2 YFSETQ. CDR3 loop: CASSAAGQDNSPLHF. DNA of the CDR3: TGCGCCAGCAGCGCGGCGGGACAGGATAATTCACCCCTCCACTTT.

This clonotype turned up a few times. The rearrangement uses TRBV7-9 and TRBJ1-6; D may be TRBD1 (5 bases). V was cut by 5 bases and J by 10 bases, with 9 bases left in between. Germline CDR1 and CDR2: SEHNR and FQNEAQ (reference sequence). The CDR3 covers 12 residues. The CDR3: CASSEKGSPLHF. CDR3 DNA sequence: TGTGCCAGCAGCGAGAAGGGGTCACCCCTCCACTTT.

This chain links TRBV10-2 with TRBJ2-7; 9 nucleotides line up with TRBD2. Germline-derived CDR1 and CDR2 are WSHSY and SAAADI. The CDR3 is made up of 14 amino acids. V trimming: 2 bases; J trimming: 3 bases; junction bases outside the gene matches: 2. CDR3 region: CASSESGGFYEQYF. The CDR3 DNA sequence: TGCGCCAGCAGTGAGAGCGGGGGGTTCTACGAGCAGTACTTC.

The V and J genes are TRBV6-9 and TRBJ1-1; D is ambiguous. V gave up 5 bases and J gave up 4 bases, with 11 bases separating them. This CDR3 region has 13 residues. CDR1 and CDR2 (germline): MNHGY, SVAAGI. CDR3 in amino acids: CASSPRESTEAFF. For the CDR3, the DNA is TGTGCCAGCAGTCCTCGGGAGAGCACTGAAGCTTTCTTT.

This chain uses TRBV6-4 with TRBJ2-1; 10 nucleotides line up with TRBD2. The CDR3 contains 17 residues. Germline CDR1 reads MRHNA; CDR2 reads SNTAGT. The J segment lost 7 bases and the V segment lost 0 bases, leaving 9 bases of the junction unmatched. CDR3 nucleotides: TGTGCCAGCAGTGACTCCCCGAGCGGGGGGGCCTTAAATGAGCAGTTCTTC. Amino acid sequence: CASSDSPSGGALNEQFF.

This clonotype occurred a few times. The V call is TRBV2, the J call TRBJ1-5; 8 positions match TRBD1. Germline V lookup: CDR1 SNHLY, CDR2 FYNNEI. The CDR3 contains 16 residues. The V segment lost 7 bases and the J segment 0 bases; nucleotides outside the gene matches: 8. CDR3 DNA: TGTGCCAGCATGGGAAGACAGGGGCATAGCAATCAGCCCCAGCATTTT. As protein: CASMGRQGHSNQPQHF. Full variable domain (outside the CDR3, taken from reference TRBV2 and TRBJ1-5): EPEVTQTPSHQVTQMGQEVILRCVPISNHLYFYWYRQILGQKVEFLVSFYNNEISEKSEIFDDQFSVERPDGSNFTLKIRSTKLEDSAMYFCASMGRQGHSNQPQHFGDGTRLSIL.

The V and J genes are TRBV11-2 and TRBJ2-3; possible D gene TRBD1, 5 bases. The CDR3 spans 16 residues. Germline CDR1 is SGHAT and CDR2 is FQNNGV. V lost 5 bases and J 4 bases, leaving 19 bases between the germline ends. DNA for the CDR3: TGTGCCAGCAGCCAGTGGGGCAAGGGGTCCGCAGATACGCAGTATTTT. It yields the protein CASSQWGKGSADTQYF.

The chain uses TRBV19 and TRBJ2-3, with 7 bases aligning to TRBD1. The germline V gene has CDR1 LNHDA and CDR2 SQIVND (reference sequence). V was pared by 3 bases and J by 5 bases, with 8 bases of the junction left unmatched. There are 15 residues in the CDR3. The CDR3: CASSIQGVVRDTQYF. DNA for the CDR3: TGTGCCAGTAGTATCCAGGGGGTTGTGCGAGATACGCAGTATTTT.